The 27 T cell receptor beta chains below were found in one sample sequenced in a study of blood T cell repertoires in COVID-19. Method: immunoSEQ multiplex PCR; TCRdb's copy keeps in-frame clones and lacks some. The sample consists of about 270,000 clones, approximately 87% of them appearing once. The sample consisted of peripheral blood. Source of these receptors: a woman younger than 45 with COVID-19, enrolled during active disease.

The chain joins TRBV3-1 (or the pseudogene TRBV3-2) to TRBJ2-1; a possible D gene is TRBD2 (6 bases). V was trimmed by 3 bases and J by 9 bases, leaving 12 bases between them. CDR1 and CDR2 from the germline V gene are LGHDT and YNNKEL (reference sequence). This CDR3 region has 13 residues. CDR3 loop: CASSQLAVGEQFF. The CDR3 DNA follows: TGTGCCAGCAGCCAGTTAGCGGTTGGTGAGCAGTTCTTC.

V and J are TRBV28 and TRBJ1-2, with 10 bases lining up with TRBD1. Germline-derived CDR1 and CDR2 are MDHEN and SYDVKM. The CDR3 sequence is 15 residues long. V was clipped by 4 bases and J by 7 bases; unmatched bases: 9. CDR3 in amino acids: CASSSLGTGEGGYTF. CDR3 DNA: TGTGCCAGCAGTTCACTTGGGACAGGGGAAGGTGGCTACACCTTC.

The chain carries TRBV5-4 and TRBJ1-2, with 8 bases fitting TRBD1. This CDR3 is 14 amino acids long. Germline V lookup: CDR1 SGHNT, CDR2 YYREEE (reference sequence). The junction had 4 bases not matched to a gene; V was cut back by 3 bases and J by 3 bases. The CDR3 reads CASSSQGADYGYTF. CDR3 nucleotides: TGTGCCAGCAGCTCGCAGGGGGCGGACTATGGCTACACCTTC.

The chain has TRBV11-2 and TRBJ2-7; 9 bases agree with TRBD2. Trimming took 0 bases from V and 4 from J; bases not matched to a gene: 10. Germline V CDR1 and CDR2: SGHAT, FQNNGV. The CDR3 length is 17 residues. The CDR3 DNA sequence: TGTGCCAGCAGCTTAGACCTTAGGCGCGGGGGGGCTTACGAGCAGTACTTC. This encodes CASSLDLRRGGAYEQYF.

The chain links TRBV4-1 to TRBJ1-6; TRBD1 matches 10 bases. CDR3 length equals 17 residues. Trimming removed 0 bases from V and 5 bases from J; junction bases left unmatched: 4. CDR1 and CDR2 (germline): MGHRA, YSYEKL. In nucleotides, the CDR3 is TGCGCCAGCAGCCAAGATCGAGGGACAGGGGATAATTCACCCCTCCACTTT. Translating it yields CASSQDRGTGDNSPLHF.

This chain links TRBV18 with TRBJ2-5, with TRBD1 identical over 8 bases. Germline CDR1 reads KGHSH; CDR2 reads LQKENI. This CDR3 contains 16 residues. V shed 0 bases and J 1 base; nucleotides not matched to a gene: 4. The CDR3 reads CASSPPSTGGQETQYF. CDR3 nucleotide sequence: TGTGCCAGCTCACCACCGTCAACAGGGGGCCAAGAGACCCAGTACTTC.

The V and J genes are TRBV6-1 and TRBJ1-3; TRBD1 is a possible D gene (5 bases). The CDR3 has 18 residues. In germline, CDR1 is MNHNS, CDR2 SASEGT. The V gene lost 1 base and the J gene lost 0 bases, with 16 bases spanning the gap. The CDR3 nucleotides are TGTGCCAGCAGTGAAGTTCATGCGGGGGTCGACTCTGGAAACACCATATATTTT. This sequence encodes CASSEVHAGVDSGNTIYF.

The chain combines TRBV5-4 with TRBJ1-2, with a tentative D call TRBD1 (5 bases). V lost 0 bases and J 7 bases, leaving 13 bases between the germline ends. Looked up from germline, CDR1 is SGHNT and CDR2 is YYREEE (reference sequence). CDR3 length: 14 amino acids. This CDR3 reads CASSLGPDSAGYTF. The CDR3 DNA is TGTGCCAGCAGCTTGGGCCCCGACAGCGCTGGCTACACCTTC.

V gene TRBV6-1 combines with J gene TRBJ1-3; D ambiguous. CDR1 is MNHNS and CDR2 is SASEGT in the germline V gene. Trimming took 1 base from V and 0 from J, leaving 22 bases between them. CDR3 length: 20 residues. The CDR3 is CASSEVPMGLSTVSGNTIYF. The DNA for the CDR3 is TGTGCCAGCAGTGAAGTACCCATGGGCCTTTCTACCGTCTCTGGAAACACCATATATTTT.

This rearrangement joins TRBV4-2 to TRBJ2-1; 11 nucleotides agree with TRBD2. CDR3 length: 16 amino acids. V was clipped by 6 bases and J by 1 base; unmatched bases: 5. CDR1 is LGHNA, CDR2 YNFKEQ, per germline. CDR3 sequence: CASSYIAGGSYNEQFF. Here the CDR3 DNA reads TGTGCCAGCAGTTATATAGCGGGGGGGTCCTACAATGAGCAGTTCTTC.

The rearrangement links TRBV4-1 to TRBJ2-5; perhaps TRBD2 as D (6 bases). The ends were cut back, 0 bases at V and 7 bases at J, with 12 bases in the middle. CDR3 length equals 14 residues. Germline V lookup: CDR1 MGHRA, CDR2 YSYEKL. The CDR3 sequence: CASSQDRVGGTQYF. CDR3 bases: TGCGCCAGCAGCCAAGATAGGGTCGGGGGGACCCAGTACTTC.

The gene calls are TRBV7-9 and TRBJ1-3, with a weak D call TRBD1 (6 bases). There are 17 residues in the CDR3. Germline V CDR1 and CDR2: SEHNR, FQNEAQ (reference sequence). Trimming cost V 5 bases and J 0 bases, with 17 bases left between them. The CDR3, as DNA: TGTGCCAGCAGCCCGTCCGGGACACGCGTCTCTGGAAACACCATATATTTT. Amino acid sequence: CASSPSGTRVSGNTIYF.

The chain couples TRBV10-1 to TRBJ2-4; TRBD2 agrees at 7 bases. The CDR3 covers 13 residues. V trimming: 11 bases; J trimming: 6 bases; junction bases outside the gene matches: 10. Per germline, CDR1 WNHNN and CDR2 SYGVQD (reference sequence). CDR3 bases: TGCGCCTCAAACCCGTCGGGGGGAAACATTCAGTACTTC. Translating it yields CASNPSGGNIQYF.

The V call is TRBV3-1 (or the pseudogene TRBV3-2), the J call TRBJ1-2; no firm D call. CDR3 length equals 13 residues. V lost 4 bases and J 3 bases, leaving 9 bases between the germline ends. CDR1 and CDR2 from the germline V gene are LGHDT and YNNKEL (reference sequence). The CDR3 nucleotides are TGTGCCAGCAGCCGAGGACTCTACTATGGCTACACCTTC. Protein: CASSRGLYYGYTF.

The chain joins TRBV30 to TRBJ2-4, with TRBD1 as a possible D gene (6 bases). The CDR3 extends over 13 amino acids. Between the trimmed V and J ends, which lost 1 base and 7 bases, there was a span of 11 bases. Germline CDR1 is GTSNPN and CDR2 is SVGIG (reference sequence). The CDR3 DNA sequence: TGTGCCTGGAGTGACGGGACAACGAACATTCAGTACTTC. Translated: CAWSDGTTNIQYF.

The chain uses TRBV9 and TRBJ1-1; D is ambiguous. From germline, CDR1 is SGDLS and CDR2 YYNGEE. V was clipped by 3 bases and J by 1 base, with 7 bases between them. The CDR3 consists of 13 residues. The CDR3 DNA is TGTGCCAGCAGCGCCCCAGGGAACACTGAAGCTTTCTTT. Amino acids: CASSAPGNTEAFF.

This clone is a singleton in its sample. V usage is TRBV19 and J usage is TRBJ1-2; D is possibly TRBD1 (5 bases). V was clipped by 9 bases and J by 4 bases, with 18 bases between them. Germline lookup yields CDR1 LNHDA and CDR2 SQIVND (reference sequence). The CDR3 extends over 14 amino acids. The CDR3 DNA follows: TGTGCCAGCCGACTGACAGTTCCCTCCTATGGCTACACCTTC. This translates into CASRLTVPSYGYTF.

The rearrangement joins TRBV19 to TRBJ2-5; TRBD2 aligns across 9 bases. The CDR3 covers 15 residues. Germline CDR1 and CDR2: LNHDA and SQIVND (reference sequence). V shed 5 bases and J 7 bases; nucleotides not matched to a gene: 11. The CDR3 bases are TGTGCCAGTAGTTTAACCGGGACTAGCAGCGGGACCCAGTACTTC. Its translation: CASSLTGTSSGTQYF.

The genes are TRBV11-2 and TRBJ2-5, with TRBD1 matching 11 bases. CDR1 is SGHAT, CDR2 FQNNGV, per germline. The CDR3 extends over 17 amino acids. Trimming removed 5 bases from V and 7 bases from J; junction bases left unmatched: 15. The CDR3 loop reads CASSITRTGGGLVTQYF. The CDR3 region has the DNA TGTGCCAGCAGCATAACCCGGACAGGGGGCGGATTGGTGACCCAGTACTTC.

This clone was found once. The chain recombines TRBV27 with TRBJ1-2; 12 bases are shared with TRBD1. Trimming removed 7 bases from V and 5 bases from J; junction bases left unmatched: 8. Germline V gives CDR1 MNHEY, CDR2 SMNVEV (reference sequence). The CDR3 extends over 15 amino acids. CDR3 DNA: TGTGCCAGCAAACCGGGACAGGGGGCAGGATATGGCTACACCTTC. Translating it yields CASKPGQGAGYGYTF.

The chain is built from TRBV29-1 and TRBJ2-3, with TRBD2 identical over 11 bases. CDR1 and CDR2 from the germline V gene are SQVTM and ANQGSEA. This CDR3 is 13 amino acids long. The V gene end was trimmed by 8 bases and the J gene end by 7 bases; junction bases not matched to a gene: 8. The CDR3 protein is CSPRLAGSHTQYF. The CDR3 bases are TGCAGCCCCAGACTAGCGGGGTCACATACGCAGTATTTT.

The CDR3 reads CATSDLSTHTQYF. The CDR3 DNA follows: TGTGCCACCAGTGATTTATCGACTCATACGCAGTATTTT. V usage is TRBV24-1 and J usage is TRBJ2-3; no reliable D call. Trimming stripped 1 base from V and 7 bases from J, with 8 bases between. The CDR3 sequence is 13 residues long. Germline V gene data show CDR1 as KGHDR and CDR2 as SFDVKD.

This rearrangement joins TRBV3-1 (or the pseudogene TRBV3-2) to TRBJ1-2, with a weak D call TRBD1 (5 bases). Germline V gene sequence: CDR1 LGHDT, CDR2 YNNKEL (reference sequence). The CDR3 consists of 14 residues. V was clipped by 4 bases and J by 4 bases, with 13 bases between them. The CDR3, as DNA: TGTGCCAGCAGCCCAGGGTTATTGGTCTATGGCTACACCTTC. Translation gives CASSPGLLVYGYTF.

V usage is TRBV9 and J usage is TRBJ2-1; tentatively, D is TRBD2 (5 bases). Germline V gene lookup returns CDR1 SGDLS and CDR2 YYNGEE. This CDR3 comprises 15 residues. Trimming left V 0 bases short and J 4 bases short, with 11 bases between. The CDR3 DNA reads TGTGCCAGCAGCGTAGGGGTTGGAGGATACAATGAGCAGTTCTTC. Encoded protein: CASSVGVGGYNEQFF.

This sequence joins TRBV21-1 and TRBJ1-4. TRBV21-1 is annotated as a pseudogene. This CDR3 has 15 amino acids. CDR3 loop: CASSKEGEGREKLFF. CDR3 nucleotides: TGTGCCAGCAGCAAAGAGGGAGAGGGTAGGGAAAAACTGTTTTTT.

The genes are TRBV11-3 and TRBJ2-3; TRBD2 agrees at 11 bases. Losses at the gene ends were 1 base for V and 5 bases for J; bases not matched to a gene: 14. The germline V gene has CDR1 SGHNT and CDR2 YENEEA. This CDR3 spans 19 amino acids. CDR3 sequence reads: CASSLVRASGGIRVDTQYF. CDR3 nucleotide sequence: TGTGCCAGCAGCTTAGTCAGGGCTAGCGGGGGGATTAGAGTAGATACGCAGTATTTT. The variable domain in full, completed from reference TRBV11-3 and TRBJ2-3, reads EAGVVQSPRYKIIEKKQPVAFWCNPISGHNTLYWYLQNLGQGPELLIRYENEEAVDDSQLPKDRFSAERLKGVDSTLKIQPAELGDSAVYLCASSLVRASGGIRVDTQYFGPGTRLTVL.

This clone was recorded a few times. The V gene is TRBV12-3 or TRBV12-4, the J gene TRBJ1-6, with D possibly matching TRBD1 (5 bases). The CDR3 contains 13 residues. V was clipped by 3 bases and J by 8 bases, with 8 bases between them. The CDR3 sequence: CASSFRGDSPLHF. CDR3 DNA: TGTGCCAGCAGTTTCCGGGGGGATTCACCCCTCCACTTT.